Below are 20 T cell receptor beta chains sequenced from a single sample in a study of T-cell memory formation after mild COVID-19. MiXCR, run by TCRdb on the 5' RACE reads, gives a single entry per CDR3 protein. Of around 530,000 distinct CDR3 sequences in the sample, about 22% were seen once. Input material: PBMCs or a T cell subset sorted from them (not recorded which). The receptors originated from an adult woman who had mild COVID-19 (a few samples of this study predate the infection). Cell type and time point are not known.

This clonotype was recorded once. CDR3 protein: CSVAGGTSTDTQYF. DNA for the CDR3: TGCAGCGTGGCAGGGGGGACTTCCACAGATACGCAGTATTTT. V usage is TRBV29-1 and J usage is TRBJ2-3, with TRBD1 as a possible D gene (7 bases). V gave up 6 bases and J gave up 2 bases, with 15 bases separating them. Germline loops: CDR1 SQVTM, CDR2 ANQGSEA. CDR3 length: 14 residues.

The genes are TRBV4-3 and TRBJ1-2; 10 nucleotides agree with TRBD1. This CDR3 spans 15 amino acids. The V and J ends lost 5 bases and 0 bases, in that order; junction bases with no gene match: 3. CDR1 is LGHNA and CDR2 is YSLEER in the germline V gene. CDR3 protein: CASSWDRGSNYGYTF. The CDR3 bases are TGCGCCAGCAGCTGGGACAGGGGATCTAACTATGGCTACACCTTC.

The V and J genes are TRBV29-1 and TRBJ2-5, with D possibly matching TRBD1 (6 bases). The ends were cut back, 1 base at V and 7 bases at J, with 10 bases in the middle. The CDR3 runs 12 residues. Germline loops: CDR1 SQVTM, CDR2 ANQGSEA. CDR3 sequence: CSVEAGAATQYF. The CDR3 nucleotides read TGCAGCGTTGAAGCAGGGGCCGCGACCCAGTACTTC.

This clonotype appeared many times. The CDR3 here is CASSLTAGSSISEQYF. The CDR3 DNA reads as TGTGCCAGCAGTTTAACAGCCGGGTCTTCTATCTCCGAGCAGTACTTC. The rearrangement joins TRBV27 to TRBJ2-7; no clear D gene. This CDR3 is 16 amino acids long. Germline assignment: CDR1 MNHEY and CDR2 SMNVEV (reference sequence). The V gene lost 2 bases and the J gene lost 6 bases, with 20 bases spanning the gap.

The sample holds a few counts of this clonotype. This sequence joins TRBV3-1 and TRBJ2-7; possible D gene TRBD2, 6 bases. The CDR3 is 15 amino acids. Germline values: CDR1 LGHDT, CDR2 YNNKEL (reference sequence). The V end was cut by 1 base, the J end by 4 bases, with 14 bases between. The CDR3: CASSQVSGGGYEQYF. CDR3 DNA: TGTGCCAGCAGCCAAGTTTCTGGAGGAGGGTACGAGCAGTACTTC.

This clonotype was detected once. This chain uses TRBV6-5 with TRBJ2-1, with 16 bases lining up with TRBD2. The V and J ends lost 0 bases and 10 bases, in that order; junction bases with no gene match: 9. This CDR3 region has 18 residues. CDR1 is MNHEY, CDR2 SVGAGI, per germline. The CDR3 reads CASSYSAPGLAGGGEQFF. CDR3 nucleotides: TGTGCCAGCAGTTACTCAGCACCGGGACTAGCGGGAGGGGGCGAGCAGTTCTTC.

This clonotype turned up a few times. V usage is TRBV20-1 and J usage is TRBJ2-7; TRBD2 agrees at 10 bases. CDR3 length: 16 amino acids. With V trimmed by 0 bases and J by 5 bases, 10 bases remained unmatched. CDR1 and CDR2 from the germline V gene are DFQATT and SNEGSKA (reference sequence). The CDR3 protein is CSARDPLAGVPHEQYF. The CDR3 bases are TGCAGTGCTAGAGATCCCCTAGCGGGAGTACCCCACGAGCAGTACTTC.

This chain links TRBV7-2 with TRBJ1-2; TRBD1 matches at 7 bases. The CDR3 has 13 residues. V trimming: 0 bases; J trimming: 6 bases; junction bases outside the gene matches: 1. CDR1 and CDR2 (germline): SGHTA, FQGNSA. CDR3 nucleotides: TGTGCCAGCAGCTTAGCCAGGGGGAATGGCTACACCTTC. Amino acids: CASSLARGNGYTF.

This clonotype was recorded a few times. The chain links TRBV24-1 to TRBJ2-1, with 11 positions matching TRBD2. The J segment lost 1 base and the V segment lost 3 bases, leaving 7 bases of the junction unmatched. From germline, CDR1 is KGHDR and CDR2 SFDVKD. This CDR3 has 18 amino acids. The DNA of the CDR3 is TGTGCCACCAGTGATCCTGCCTTAGCGGGAGGGTCCTACAATGAGCAGTTCTTC. It translates to CATSDPALAGGSYNEQFF.

The chain couples TRBV6-2 or TRBV6-3 to TRBJ2-7, with D unclear. Trimming left V 6 bases short and J 5 bases short, with 8 bases between. The CDR3 is 11 residues long. Per the germline V gene, CDR1 is MNHEY and CDR2 is SVGEGT. This chain's CDR3 is CASSQNHEQYF. CDR3 nucleotides: TGTGCCAGCAGCCAGAATCACGAGCAGTACTTC.

In nucleotides, the CDR3 is TGTGCCAGCAGTGATAAGGGAAGGGACAGGGGTCGTTATGGCTACACCTTC. It translates to CASSDKGRDRGRYGYTF. The V and J genes are TRBV6-2 or TRBV6-3 and TRBJ1-2; 10 bases are a match to TRBD1. Germline trimming cut 5 bases from V and 5 bases from J; bases unmatched to any gene: 14. Germline values: CDR1 MNHEY, CDR2 SVGEGT. The CDR3 totals 17 residues.

The rearrangement uses TRBV24-1 and TRBJ1-2; possibly TRBD1 for D (5 bases). Germline CDR1 and CDR2: KGHDR and SFDVKD. The CDR3 runs to 15 residues. The V end was cut by 4 bases, the J end by 1 base, with 12 bases between. CDR3 nucleotides: TGTGCCACCAGTGACCCAACGACAGTTAACTATGGCTACACCTTC. Its protein is CATSDPTTVNYGYTF.

J is TRBJ1-4 and V is TRBV14, with D unclear. Between the trimmed V and J ends, which lost 0 bases and 4 bases, there was a span of 18 bases. This CDR3 comprises 18 residues. CDR1 SGHDN and CDR2 FVKESK come from the germline V gene. CDR3 sequence (DNA): TGTGCCAGCAGCCAAGATTCTCCCCCGACCGTCCTTAATGAAAAACTGTTTTTT. Protein: CASSQDSPPTVLNEKLFF.

In its sample, this clonotype was seen a few times. V and J are TRBV9 and TRBJ2-7; TRBD2 matches at 7 bases. CDR3 length equals 17 residues. V gave up 0 bases and J gave up 5 bases; unmatched junction bases: 14. Germline V gene lookup returns CDR1 SGDLS and CDR2 YYNGEE. CDR3 residues: CASSVGPGGGRAHEQYF. DNA of the CDR3: TGTGCCAGCAGCGTAGGGCCGGGGGGTGGTCGCGCCCACGAGCAGTACTTC.

This clonotype was detected a few times. The J gene is TRBJ2-1, the V gene TRBV5-4; D might be TRBD1 (5 bases). The CDR3 is made up of 12 amino acids. V lost 3 bases and J lost 13, with 14 bases in between. Germline V gene sequence: CDR1 SGHNT, CDR2 YYREEE (reference sequence). The CDR3 is CASSSDNFQQFF. The CDR3 coding sequence is TGTGCCAGCAGCTCGGACAATTTCCAACAGTTCTTC.

This clonotype was detected ten times or more. This chain connects TRBV4-3 to TRBJ2-5; 9 bases are a match to TRBD2. J gave up 6 bases and V 3 bases, and 8 bases lay outside the gene matches. The CDR3 sequence is 15 residues long. Germline values: CDR1 LGHNA, CDR2 YSLEER. CDR3 sequence (DNA): TGCGCCAGCAGCCACAGTAGCGGGAGAGATAAGACCCAGTACTTC. Protein sequence: CASSHSSGRDKTQYF.

The J gene is TRBJ2-1, the V gene TRBV29-1; D possibly uses TRBD1 or TRBD2 (6 bases each). The V end was cut by 7 bases, the J end by 6 bases, with 13 bases between. This CDR3 is 12 amino acids long. Germline CDR1 is SQVTM and CDR2 is ANQGSEA. CDR3 DNA: TGCAGCGGACTCAGGGGAGGCAATGAGCAGTTCTTC. Translating it yields CSGLRGGNEQFF.

This chain uses TRBV4-1 with TRBJ2-7, with D perhaps TRBD1 or TRBD2 (5 bases each). V was shortened by 1 base and J by 4 bases, with 8 bases between the two germline ends. The CDR3 loop spans 13 amino acids. The germline V gene encodes CDR1 MGHRA and CDR2 YSYEKL. CDR3: CASSQVWGYEQYF. The CDR3, as DNA: TGCGCCAGCAGCCAAGTTTGGGGGTACGAGCAGTACTTC.

This rearrangement joins TRBV7-9 to TRBJ2-1, with 11 bases fitting TRBD2. From germline, CDR1 is SEHNR and CDR2 FQNEAQ (reference sequence). Trimming removed 5 bases from V and 7 bases from J; junction bases left unmatched: 10. The CDR3 extends over 16 amino acids. The CDR3 is CASSPARGTSGNEQFF. As DNA, the CDR3 is TGTGCCAGCAGCCCCGCTAGGGGGACTAGCGGAAATGAGCAGTTCTTC.

The chain links TRBV20-1 to TRBJ2-2, with a possible D match to TRBD2 (5 bases). Deletions cut 3 bases from V and 7 bases from J, with 9 bases between. The CDR3 runs 12 residues. From germline, CDR1 is DFQATT and CDR2 SNEGSKA (reference sequence). The CDR3 bases are TGCAGTGCTAGGAGGGTTCACGGGGAGCTGTTTTTT. Amino acid sequence: CSARRVHGELFF.